The text below deals with one T cell receptor beta chain. Followed longitudinally, the Seattle patients had been enrolled during active infection. As processed by the authors: How many nucleated cells were present was estimated from reference gene primer amplification. Only in-frame clones appear in the TCRdb table, and some are missing; sequencing was by immunoSEQ multiplex PCR. The DNA gave D and trimming, while V, J and clone size come from that table. The data hold about 390,000 clones, with around 87% observed a single time. These data originate in a study of blood T cell repertoires in COVID-19. Study overall: Sources were T cells, B-cell-depleted T cells, or PBMCs; the material itself was cDNA or gDNA.

The germline V gene has CDR1 SNHLY and CDR2 FYNNEI. The CDR3 runs to 11 residues. Trimming shortened V by 7 bases and J by 3 bases, and 5 bases separated the two germline ends. The chain joins TRBV2 to TRBJ2-3; D uncertain. Sequencing was carried out using peripheral blood. This clonotype was obtained from a woman aged 55-70 years with COVID-19, enrolled during active disease. CDR3 bases: TGTGCCAGCATCCTTACAGATACGCAGTATTTT. This encodes CASILTDTQYF. The whole variable domain, filled in from reference TRBV2 and TRBJ2-3, reads EPEVTQTPSHQVTQMGQEVILRCVPISNHLYFYWYRQILGQKVEFLVSFYNNEISEKSEIFDDQFSVERPDGSNFTLKIRSTKLEDSAMYFCASILTDTQYFGPGTRLTVL.